The present TCR beta chain was sequenced within a study of T cells in tumors after PD-1 blockade (dated by TCRdb to about 2019). General notes on the study: Exclusion criteria were prior checkpoint blockade, use of systemic immunosuppressants, or recent radiotherapy or other anti-cancer therapy within 4 weeks. Treatment consisted of either cemiplimab 350 mg every 2 weeks or pembrolizumab 200 mg every 3 weeks. A subset of patients also received ongoing daily vismodegib 150 mg during anti-PD-1 treatment. On average, peripheral blood samples yielded 33,000 or so unique clonotypes and 90,000 to 140,000 TCR templates (range roughly 21,000-270,000). The study performed paired single-cell RNA and TCR sequencing on site-matched tumors from BCC or SCC patients before and after anti-PD-1 therapy. To compare clonotypes in blood versus tumor, bulk TCR sequencing was run on under eleven peripheral blood samples drawn from four to six patients. RECIST version 1.1 was used to evaluate clinical response.

Broad study findings and their caveats: Where the novel T cell clones came from was not determined, and possible sources could include lymphoid organs or rare unexpanded clones inside the tumor or in the tumor periphery. Approximately 41% of the TCR clonotypes from tumors also showed up in blood, and some novel exhausted tumor clones were present in pre-treatment blood, which suggests peripheral recruitment.

According to the germline V gene (reference sequence), CDR1 reads LNHDA and CDR2 reads SQIVND. Trimming removed 7 bases from V and 7 bases from J, leaving 23 bases between the germline ends. There are 16 amino acids in the CDR3, from cysteine to phenylalanine inclusive. The CDR3 DNA has 48 bases and is translated from base 1. For bulk TCRbeta sequencing, genomic DNA was extracted from tumor biopsies or peripheral blood, and input amounts ranged from 616 ng to 6,004 ng. Histologically proven advanced or metastatic basal or squamous cell carcinoma was present in all patients, all of whom were poor candidates for surgical resection. The basal cell carcinoma cohort was made up of roughly 10 patients, and bulk tumor TCR sequencing was performed for 8 of these patients. In this sample, this clone turned up a few times. No antigen is known for it. Nothing much larger sits one base from this clone, and base qualities are not available.

The immunoSEQ platform was used for deep TCRbeta sequencing. The original methods were these. Only productive rearrangements were exported from the immunoSEQ Analyzer for downstream analysis. T cell phenotypes were assigned to bulk TCRbeta clonotypes by matching to single-cell RNA+TCR-seq clones sharing the same TCRbeta sequence. Tumor enrichment of a clone was calculated by dividing the clone's tumor frequency by the clone's PBMC frequency, both taken from bulk TCR sequencing. GLIPH was used to group TCRs into specificity groups, clusters of distinct TCRs likely recognizing common antigens via shared CDR3 motifs. TCRdb limited this immuneACCESS table to in-frame rearrangements with V and J called. A share of clones is missing; checked studies link under half to unresolved V genes, and the rest is unexplained. For V, J and clone size, that table is used; D and trimming come from the DNA. The sample data list 45,000 to 60,000 clones, and 79% of these were observed just once. The top ten constitute around 9.3% of the sample.

This clonotype originated in a human donor with advanced basal cell or squamous cell carcinoma (not recorded which). This receptor chain uses TRBV19 and TRBJ1-5; possibly the D gene is TRBD1, per 5 matching bases. Sequenced here: PBMCs, sampled before anti-PD-1 therapy. The nucleotide sequence reads as follows: TGTGCCAGTAACGCCGAGATGGGGATGGGGGGACAGCCCCAGCATTTT. It specifies CASNAEMGMGGQPQHF.